The 10 T cell receptor beta chains below all came from one sample that was sequenced in a study of blood T cell repertoires in COVID-19. Measured with immunoSEQ multiplex PCR; TCRdb has only the in-frame clones, and not every one. The table includes about 140,000 clones, around four fifths detected once. Sequencing was performed on PBMCs or T cells enriched from blood (not recorded which). These receptor sequences come from a woman aged 45-60 years with acute COVID-19.

The rearrangement joins TRBV12-3 or TRBV12-4 to TRBJ1-1; D may be TRBD1 (5 bases). The CDR3 is made up of 10 amino acids. V was clipped by 7 bases and J by 10 bases, with 10 bases between them. The DNA for the CDR3 is TGTGCCAGCATCCAGGGTACAGCTTTCTTT. Protein product: CASIQGTAFF.

CDR3 DNA: TGTGCCAGCATCGCGGGAGGCAATCAGCCCCAGCATTTT. It encodes CASIAGGNQPQHF. The J gene is TRBJ1-5, the V gene TRBV6-5; D call uncertain. V dropped 7 bases and J dropped 2 bases, with 9 bases sitting between them. Germline-derived CDR1 and CDR2 are MNHEY and SVGAGI. The CDR3 has 13 amino acids.

The chain is built from TRBV7-9 and TRBJ2-1, with 7 bases identical to TRBD2. The CDR3 spans 15 residues. Germline values: CDR1 SEHNR, CDR2 FQNEAQ (reference sequence). Germline trimming cut 6 bases from V and 4 bases from J; bases unmatched to any gene: 9. CDR3 DNA: TGTGCCAGCAGTCCCGGACTAGTTTCTTACAATGAGCAGTTCTTC. Translation gives CASSPGLVSYNEQFF.

V and J are TRBV6-2 or TRBV6-3 and TRBJ2-1; possible D gene TRBD1, 5 bases. This CDR3 is 15 amino acids long. With 6 bases removed from V and 0 bases from J, the gap between germline ends came to 12 bases. CDR1 and CDR2 from the germline V gene are MNHEY and SVGEGT. The CDR3 sequence is CASSRKDSSYNEQFF. The CDR3, as DNA: TGTGCCAGCAGCCGGAAAGACAGCTCCTACAATGAGCAGTTCTTC.

This chain joins TRBV6-4 and TRBJ2-1; 10 positions match TRBD2. Germline V CDR1 and CDR2: MRHNA, SNTAGT. CDR3 size: 14 residues. The junction had 0 bases not matched to a gene; V was cut back by 3 bases and J by 4 bases. Here the CDR3 reads CASSELAGYNEQFF. CDR3 DNA sequence: TGTGCCAGCAGTGAACTAGCGGGATACAATGAGCAGTTCTTC.

The genes are TRBV5-5 and TRBJ1-6; 7 bases line up with TRBD1. CDR3 length: 18 amino acids. The junction had 14 bases not matched to a gene; V was cut back by 1 base and J by 7 bases. CDR1 is SGHKS and CDR2 is YYEKEE in the germline V gene (reference sequence). In DNA form, the CDR3 reads TGTGCCAGCAGCTTGCAGCCCAGAACAGGGGAAGTAAATTCACCCCTCCACTTT. It codes for CASSLQPRTGEVNSPLHF.

The chain couples TRBV4-2 to TRBJ1-2, with 8 bases aligning to TRBD1. Germline loops: CDR1 LGHNA, CDR2 YNFKEQ. The junction had 12 bases not matched to a gene; V was cut back by 4 bases and J by 8 bases. The CDR3 runs 15 residues. The CDR3 loop reads CASSPGQGDTWGYTF. CDR3 nucleotide sequence: TGTGCCAGCAGCCCAGGACAGGGAGATACATGGGGCTACACCTTC.

The chain carries TRBV7-9 and TRBJ1-2; the D is unclear. The CDR3 contains 11 residues. Germline CDR1 is SEHNR and CDR2 is FQNEAQ (reference sequence). Trimming took off 4 bases at V and 7 bases at J, with 7 bases between the two ends. The CDR3, as DNA: TGTGCCAGCAGCTCCCTAATTGGCTACACCTTC. Translated: CASSSLIGYTF.

The chain employs TRBV7-2 and TRBJ1-5; 8 bases map to TRBD1. CDR1 and CDR2 from the germline V gene are SGHTA and FQGNSA. The CDR3 length is 15 residues. J lost 6 bases, V lost 5 bases, and 9 bases had no gene match. CDR3 DNA: TGTGCCAGCAGCCCAGGACAGGGTCTTACTCAGCCCCAGCATTTT. Residues: CASSPGQGLTQPQHF.

This rearrangement joins TRBV7-3 to TRBJ2-1, with D possibly being TRBD2 (6 bases). This CDR3 contains 12 residues. Trimming pared 5 bases from V and 9 bases from J, leaving 11 bases between. CDR1 and CDR2 from the germline V gene are SGHTA and FQGTGA. In DNA, the CDR3 is TGTGCCAGCAGCGTTGATAGCGGTGAGCAGTTCTTC. Translation gives CASSVDSGEQFF. Variable domain in full (rest from reference TRBV7-3 and TRBJ2-1): GAGVSQTPSNKVTEKGKYVELRCDPISGHTALYWYRQSLGQGPEFLIYFQGTGAADDSGLPNDRFFAVRPEGSVSTLKIQRTERGDSAVYLCASSVDSGEQFFGPGTRLTVL.